Listed below are T cell receptor beta chains from one sample, sequenced in a study of radiotherapy plus CTLA-4 blockade in lung cancer. Sequenced by immunoSEQ multiplex PCR; TCRdb stores in-frame clones only, minus some. The sample has around 45,000 clones, less than 85% seen once; the top ten hold around 10%. The source was peripheral blood, collected from a patient treated with radiotherapy plus ipilimumab. The receptors were gathered from a human donor with non-small cell lung cancer who had stable disease on radiotherapy plus ipilimumab. Each CDR3 is given with its conserved first and last residue. A D gene is named only where the DNA matches it firmly. The size entry is marked missing in some rows and otherwise reads once, few, many or a size class.

V: TRBV6-1
size: NA
J: TRBJ1-5
D: NA
DNA: TGTGCCAGCAGTGAAGGAGTACAGCCCCAGCATTTT
CDR3: CASSEGVQPQHF

V: TRBV6-5
size: NA
J: TRBJ1-2
D: NA
DNA: TGTGCCAGCAGTCAACAGAACCTCTATGGCTACACCTTC
CDR3: CASSQQNLYGYTF

V: TRBV9
size: once
J: TRBJ2-3
D: TRBD1
DNA: TGTGCCAGCAGCGCCTACAGGGGGCCGGGGACAGATACGCAGTATTTT
CDR3: CASSAYRGPGTDTQYF

V: TRBV4-3
size: NA
J: TRBJ1-1
D: NA
DNA: TGCGCCAGCAGCCACGGCGGGGCGAGGGTCACCACCCAGGGTGAAGCTTTCTTT
CDR3: CASSHGGARVTTQGEAFF

V: TRBV5-4
size: once
J: TRBJ2-2
D: NA
DNA: TGTGCCAGCAGCCGAGATGGCACCGGGGAGCTGTTTTTT
CDR3: CASSRDGTGELFF

V: TRBV19
size: NA
J: TRBJ2-5
D: TRBD2
DNA: TGTGCCAGTAGTACCGAGGGACTAGCGGGGGGATGGCAAGAGACCCAGTACTTC
CDR3: CASSTEGLAGGWQETQYF

V: TRBV7-8
size: NA
J: TRBJ1-1
D: TRBD1
DNA: TGTGCCAGCAGCTTACCTATCGGACAGGGTTTTACTGAAGCTTTCTTT
CDR3: CASSLPIGQGFTEAFF

V: TRBV9
size: NA
J: TRBJ2-4
D: TRBD2
DNA: TGTGCCAGCAGCGCTGGCGGGACTACAAACATTCAGTACTTC
CDR3: CASSAGGTTNIQYF

V: TRBV11-3
size: NA
J: TRBJ1-1
D: NA
DNA: TGTGCCAGCAGCTTCGGGGGGCGGGTGACTGAAGCTTTCTTT
CDR3: CASSFGGRVTEAFF

V: TRBV19
size: NA
J: TRBJ1-1
D: NA
DNA: TGTGCCAGTAGTATTAGGGGACAGAACACTGAAGCTTTCTTT
CDR3: CASSIRGQNTEAFF

V: TRBV30
size: once
J: TRBJ1-5
D: TRBD1
DNA: TGTGCCTGGTCCCAGGGGGGCGATCAGCCCCAGCATTTT
CDR3: CAWSQGGDQPQHF

V: TRBV7-3
size: once
J: TRBJ1-1
D: NA
DNA: TGTGCCAGCAGTTCTACAGTGAACACTGAAGCTTTCTTT
CDR3: CASSSTVNTEAFF

V: TRBV28
size: NA
J: TRBJ1-1
D: TRBD1
DNA: TGTGCCAGCAGCCCCCCGGGAGAGGGGGCTTCTGAAGCTTTCTTT
CDR3: CASSPPGEGASEAFF